This T cell receptor (beta chain) came from a study of cytomegalovirus exposure and HLA in healthy donors. Comments on this clone: Its antigen is unknown.

Overall study results and limits: Later analysis revealed greater clonal expansion in HLA-associated TCR beta chains than in equally common others.

The study ran its PCR with 60 Vbeta and 13 Jbeta primers. In the authors' methods: Roughly 80 million unique TCR beta chains, some 10 million of them shared, were counted by a later analysis. The method was immunoSEQ multiplex PCR; TCRdb's version includes in-frame clones alone and lacks a portion of them. Clone size and V and J calls were adopted from that table, with D and trimming inferred from the DNA. The sample yields 160,000 or so clones, around 77% seen once. This clonotype was obtained from a man aged 40-55 years in good health and CMV-seronegative. The sequenced sample consisted of PBMCs.

CDR3 sequence: CASSQVYGSYEQYF. CDR3 coding DNA: TGCGCCAGCAGCCAAGTTTACGGCTCCTACGAGCAGTACTTC. V gene TRBV4-1 combines with J gene TRBJ2-7; D remains unclear. Trimming pared 1 base from V and 0 bases from J, leaving 7 bases between. CDR3 size: 14 residues. CDR1 is MGHRA and CDR2 is YSYEKL in the germline V gene.